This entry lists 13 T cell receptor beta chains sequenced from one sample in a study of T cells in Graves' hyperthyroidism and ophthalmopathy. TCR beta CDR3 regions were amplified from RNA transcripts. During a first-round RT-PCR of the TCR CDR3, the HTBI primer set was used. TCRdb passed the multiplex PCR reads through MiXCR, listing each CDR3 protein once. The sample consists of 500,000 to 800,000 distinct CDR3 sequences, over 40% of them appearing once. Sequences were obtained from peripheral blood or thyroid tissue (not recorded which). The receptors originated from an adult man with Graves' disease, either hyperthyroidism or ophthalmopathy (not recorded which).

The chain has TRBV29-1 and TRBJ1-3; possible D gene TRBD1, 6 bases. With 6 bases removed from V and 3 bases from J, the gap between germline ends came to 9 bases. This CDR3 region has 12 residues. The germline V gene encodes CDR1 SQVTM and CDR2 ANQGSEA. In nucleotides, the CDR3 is TGCAGCGTGGACAGCGGTGGAAACACCATATATTTT. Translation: CSVDSGGNTIYF.

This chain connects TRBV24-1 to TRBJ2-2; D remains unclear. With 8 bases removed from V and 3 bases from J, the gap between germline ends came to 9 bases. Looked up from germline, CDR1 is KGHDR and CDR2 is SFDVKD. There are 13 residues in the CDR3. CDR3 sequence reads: CATKGSDTGELFF. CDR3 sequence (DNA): TGTGCCACCAAGGGAAGCGACACCGGGGAGCTGTTTTTT.

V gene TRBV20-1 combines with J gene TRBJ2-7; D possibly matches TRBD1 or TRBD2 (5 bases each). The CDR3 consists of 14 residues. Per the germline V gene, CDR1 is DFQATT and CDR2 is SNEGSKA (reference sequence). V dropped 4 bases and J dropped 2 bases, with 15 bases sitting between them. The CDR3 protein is CSATIGTGTYEQYF. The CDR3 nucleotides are TGCAGTGCTACTATCGGGACGGGGACCTACGAGCAGTACTTC.

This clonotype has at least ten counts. CDR3 DNA: TGTGCCAGCAGCCCCATAAGGGGGGCAGCCTACGAGCAGTACTTC. Residues: CASSPIRGAAYEQYF. The chain combines TRBV7-9 with TRBJ2-7; D is tentatively TRBD1 or TRBD2 (6 bases each). Germline CDR1 reads SEHNR; CDR2 reads FQNEAQ (reference sequence). V gave up 5 bases and J gave up 2 bases, with 16 bases separating them. This CDR3 contains 15 residues. The whole variable domain, remainder taken from reference TRBV7-9 and TRBJ2-7, is DTGVSQNPRHKITKRGQNVTFRCDPISEHNRLYWYRQTLGQGPEFLTYFQNEAQLEKSRLLSDRFSAERPKGSFSTLEIQRTEQGDSAMYLCASSPIRGAAYEQYFGPGTRLTVT.

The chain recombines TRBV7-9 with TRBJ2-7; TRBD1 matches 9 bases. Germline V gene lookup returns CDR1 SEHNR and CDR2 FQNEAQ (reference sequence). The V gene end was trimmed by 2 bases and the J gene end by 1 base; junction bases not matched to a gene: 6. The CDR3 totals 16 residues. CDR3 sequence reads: CASSLMGQGNSYEQYF. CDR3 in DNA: TGTGCCAGCAGCTTAATGGGACAGGGCAATTCCTACGAGCAGTACTTC. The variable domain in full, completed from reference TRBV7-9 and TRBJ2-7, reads DTGVSQNPRHKITKRGQNVTFRCDPISEHNRLYWYRQTLGQGPEFLTYFQNEAQLEKSRLLSDRFSAERPKGSFSTLEIQRTEQGDSAMYLCASSLMGQGNSYEQYFGPGTRLTVT.

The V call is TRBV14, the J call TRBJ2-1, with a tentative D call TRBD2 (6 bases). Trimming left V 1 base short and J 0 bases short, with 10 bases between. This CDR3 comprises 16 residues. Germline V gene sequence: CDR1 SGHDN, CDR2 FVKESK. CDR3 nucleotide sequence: TGTGCCAGCAGCCAAGCCCTAGCGAGCTCCTACAATGAGCAGTTCTTC. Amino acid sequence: CASSQALASSYNEQFF.

CDR3 DNA sequence: TGTGCCAGCAGCGCATCCGGGACAGGACAACTTGAAGCTTTCTTT. Its translation is CASSASGTGQLEAFF. The chain has TRBV7-9 and TRBJ1-1; 8 bases map to TRBD1. J was trimmed by 7 bases and V by 5 bases; bases with no gene match: 12. Looked up from germline, CDR1 is SEHNR and CDR2 is FQNEAQ (reference sequence). The CDR3 is 15 amino acids. Supplemented by reference TRBV7-9 and TRBJ1-1, the full variable domain reads DTGVSQNPRHKITKRGQNVTFRCDPISEHNRLYWYRQTLGQGPEFLTYFQNEAQLEKSRLLSDRFSAERPKGSFSTLEIQRTEQGDSAMYLCASSASGTGQLEAFFGQGTRLTVV.

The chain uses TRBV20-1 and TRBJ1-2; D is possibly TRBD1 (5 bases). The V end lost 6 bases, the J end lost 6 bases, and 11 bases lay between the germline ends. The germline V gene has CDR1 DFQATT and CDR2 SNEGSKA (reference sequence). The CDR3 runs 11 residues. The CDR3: CSATAGDGYTF. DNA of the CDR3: TGCAGTGCCACAGCGGGGGATGGCTACACCTTC.

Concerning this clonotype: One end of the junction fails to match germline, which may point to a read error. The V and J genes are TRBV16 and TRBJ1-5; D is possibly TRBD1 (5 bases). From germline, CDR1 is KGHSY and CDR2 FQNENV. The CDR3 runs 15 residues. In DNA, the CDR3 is TGTGTCAGCAGCCAATCACGCAGGGCTTATCAGCCCCAGCATTTT. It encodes CVSSQSRRAYQPQHF.

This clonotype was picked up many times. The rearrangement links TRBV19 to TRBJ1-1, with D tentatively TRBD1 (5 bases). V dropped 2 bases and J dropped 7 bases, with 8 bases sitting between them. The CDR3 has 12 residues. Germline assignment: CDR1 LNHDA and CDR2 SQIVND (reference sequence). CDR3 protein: CASSIRGGEAFF. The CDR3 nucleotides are TGTGCCAGTAGTATAAGGGGCGGTGAAGCTTTCTTT. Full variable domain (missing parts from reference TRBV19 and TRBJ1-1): DGGITQSPKYLFRKEGQNVTLSCEQNLNHDAMYWYRQDPGQGLRLIYYSQIVNDFQKGDIAEGYSVSREKKESFPLTVTSAQKNPTAFYLCASSIRGGEAFFGQGTRLTVV.

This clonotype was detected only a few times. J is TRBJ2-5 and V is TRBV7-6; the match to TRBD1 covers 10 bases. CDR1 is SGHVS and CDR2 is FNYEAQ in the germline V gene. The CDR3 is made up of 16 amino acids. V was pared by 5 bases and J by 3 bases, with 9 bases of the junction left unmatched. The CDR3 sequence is CASSRQGAVGEETQYF. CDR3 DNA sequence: TGTGCCAGCAGCCGACAGGGGGCGGTTGGTGAAGAGACCCAGTACTTC. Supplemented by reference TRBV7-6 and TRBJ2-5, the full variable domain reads GAGVSQSPRYKVTKRGQDVALRCDPISGHVSLYWYRQALGQGPEFLTYFNYEAQQDKSGLPNDRFSAERPEGSISTLTIQRTEQRDSAMYRCASSRQGAVGEETQYFGPGTRLLVL.

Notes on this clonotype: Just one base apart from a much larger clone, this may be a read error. CDR3 bases: TGTGCCATCAGGACCACAGGGGGCAGAGATCAGCCCCAGCATTTT. Amino acid sequence: CAIRTTGGRDQPQHF. The J gene is TRBJ1-5, the V gene TRBV10-3; the match to TRBD1 covers 9 bases. The germline V gene encodes CDR1 ENHRY and CDR2 SYGVKD. V shed 6 bases, J shed 5 bases, and the junction held 8 bases outside the gene matches. This CDR3 contains 15 residues.

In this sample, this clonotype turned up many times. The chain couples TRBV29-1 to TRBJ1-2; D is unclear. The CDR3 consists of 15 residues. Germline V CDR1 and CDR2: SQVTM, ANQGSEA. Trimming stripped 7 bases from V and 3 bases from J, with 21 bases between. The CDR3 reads CSAPKGVPGDYGYTF. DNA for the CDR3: TGCAGCGCCCCTAAGGGCGTCCCTGGGGACTATGGCTACACCTTC.